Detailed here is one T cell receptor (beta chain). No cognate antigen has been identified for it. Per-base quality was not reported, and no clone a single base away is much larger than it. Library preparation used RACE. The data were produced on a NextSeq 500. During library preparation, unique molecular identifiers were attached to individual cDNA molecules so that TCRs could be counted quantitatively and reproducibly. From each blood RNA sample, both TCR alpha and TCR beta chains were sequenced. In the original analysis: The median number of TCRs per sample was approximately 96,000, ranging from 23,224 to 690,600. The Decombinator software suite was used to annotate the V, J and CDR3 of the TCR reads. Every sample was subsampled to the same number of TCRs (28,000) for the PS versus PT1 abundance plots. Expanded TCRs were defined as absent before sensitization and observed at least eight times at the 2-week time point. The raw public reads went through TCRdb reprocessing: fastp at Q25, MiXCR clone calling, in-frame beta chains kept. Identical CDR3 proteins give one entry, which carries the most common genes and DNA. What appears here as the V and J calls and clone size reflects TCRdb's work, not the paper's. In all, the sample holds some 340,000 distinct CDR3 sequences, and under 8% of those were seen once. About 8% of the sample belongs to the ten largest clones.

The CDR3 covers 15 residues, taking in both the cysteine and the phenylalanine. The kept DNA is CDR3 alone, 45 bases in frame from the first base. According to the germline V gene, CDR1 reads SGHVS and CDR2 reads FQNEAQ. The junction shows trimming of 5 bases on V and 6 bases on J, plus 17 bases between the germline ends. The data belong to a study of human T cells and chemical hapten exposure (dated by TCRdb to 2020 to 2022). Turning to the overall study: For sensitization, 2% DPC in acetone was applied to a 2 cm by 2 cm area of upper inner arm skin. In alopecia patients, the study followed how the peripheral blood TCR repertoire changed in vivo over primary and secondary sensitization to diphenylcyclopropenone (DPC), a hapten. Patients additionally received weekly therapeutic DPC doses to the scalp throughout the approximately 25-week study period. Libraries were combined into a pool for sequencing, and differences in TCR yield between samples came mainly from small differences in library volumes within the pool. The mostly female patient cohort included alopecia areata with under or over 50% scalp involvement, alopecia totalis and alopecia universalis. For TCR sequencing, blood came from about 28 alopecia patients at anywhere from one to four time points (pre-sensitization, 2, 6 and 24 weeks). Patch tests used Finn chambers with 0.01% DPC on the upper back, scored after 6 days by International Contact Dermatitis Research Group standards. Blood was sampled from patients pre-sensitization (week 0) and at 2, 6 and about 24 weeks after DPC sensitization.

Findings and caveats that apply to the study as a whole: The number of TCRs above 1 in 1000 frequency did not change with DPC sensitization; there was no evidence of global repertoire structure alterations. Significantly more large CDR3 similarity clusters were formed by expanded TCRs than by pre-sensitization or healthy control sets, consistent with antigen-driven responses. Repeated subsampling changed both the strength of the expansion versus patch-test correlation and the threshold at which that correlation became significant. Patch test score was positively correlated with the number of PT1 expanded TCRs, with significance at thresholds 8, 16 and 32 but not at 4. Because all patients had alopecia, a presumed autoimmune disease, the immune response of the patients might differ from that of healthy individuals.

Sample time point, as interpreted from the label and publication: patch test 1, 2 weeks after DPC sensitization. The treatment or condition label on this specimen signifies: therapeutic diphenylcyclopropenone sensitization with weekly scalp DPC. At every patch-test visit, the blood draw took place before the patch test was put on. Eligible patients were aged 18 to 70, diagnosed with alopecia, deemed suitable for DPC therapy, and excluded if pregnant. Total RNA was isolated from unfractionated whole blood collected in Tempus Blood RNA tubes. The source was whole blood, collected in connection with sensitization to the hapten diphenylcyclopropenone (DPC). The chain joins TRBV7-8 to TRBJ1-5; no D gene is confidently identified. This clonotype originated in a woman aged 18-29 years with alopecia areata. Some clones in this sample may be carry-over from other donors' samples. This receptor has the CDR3 CASSLRRVGGQPQHF. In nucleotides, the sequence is TGTGCCAGCAGCCTTCGACGGGTGGGTGGTCAGCCCCAGCATTTT.